The 27 T cell receptor beta chains given below trace back to one sample, sequenced in a study of CD8 T cells in ankylosing spondylitis. In TCRdb, the 5' RACE reads were re-called with MiXCR into one record per CDR3 protein. The data hold approximately 220,000 distinct CDR3 sequences, with 25% to 30% observed a single time. The sequencing sample was made of blood, either unsorted or a sorted T cell fraction (not recorded which). These receptors originate from a male donor with ankylosing spondylitis or in good health (not recorded which).

This clonotype came up many times. The genes are TRBV27 and TRBJ2-7, with a weak D call TRBD1 (6 bases). Trimming took off 5 bases at V and 0 bases at J, with 11 bases between the two ends. This CDR3 comprises 14 residues. Germline CDR1 MNHEY, CDR2 SMNVEV (reference sequence). The CDR3 bases are TGTGCCAGCAGTATGAGGACAGACTCCTACGAGCAGTACTTC. Translating it yields CASSMRTDSYEQYF.

This clonotype was observed many times. The chain joins TRBV20-1 to TRBJ2-7; D call uncertain. Trimming cost V 7 bases and J 3 bases, with 13 bases left between them. CDR3 length equals 12 residues. Germline V CDR1 and CDR2: DFQATT, SNEGSKA (reference sequence). The CDR3 loop is CSVWGSGYEQYF. CDR3 nucleotides: TGCAGTGTTTGGGGATCAGGCTACGAGCAGTACTTC.

This chain uses TRBV6-1 with TRBJ2-7; unclear D gene. This CDR3 is built from 15 residues. V was cut by 8 bases and J by 6 bases, with 23 bases left in between. Germline assignment: CDR1 MNHNS and CDR2 SASEGT. The CDR3 reads CASRLQTPVMGEQYF. The CDR3 DNA reads as TGTGCCAGCCGCTTGCAGACACCCGTTATGGGCGAGCAGTACTTC.

At least ten counts were recorded for this clonotype. The chain employs TRBV20-1 and TRBJ1-5; 7 positions match TRBD1. Germline loops: CDR1 DFQATT, CDR2 SNEGSKA (reference sequence). V was clipped by 4 bases and J by 2 bases; unmatched bases: 5. The CDR3 totals 14 residues. CDR3 nucleotides: TGCAGTGCTATGTCAGGGGGTGGCAATCAGCCCCAGCATTTT. It translates to CSAMSGGGNQPQHF.

This clonotype has a handful of counts. The J gene is TRBJ2-1, the V gene TRBV20-1, with TRBD2 identical over 11 bases. Germline V CDR1 and CDR2: DFQATT, SNEGSKA (reference sequence). The CDR3 covers 14 residues. Germline trimming cut 5 bases from V and 5 bases from J; bases unmatched to any gene: 5. The CDR3 nucleotides are TGCAGTGCTTTAGCGGGAGGGCCCAACAATGAGCAGTTCTTC. Translation: CSALAGGPNNEQFF.

Only a few counts were recorded for this clonotype. The genes are TRBV20-1 and TRBJ1-6; D not certain. V was clipped by 3 bases and J by 7 bases, with 13 bases between them. The CDR3 runs 14 residues. Germline CDR1 reads DFQATT; CDR2 reads SNEGSKA (reference sequence). Written as DNA, the CDR3 is TGCAGTGCTAGTGTCGGGTCCGGGAATTCACCCCTCCACTTT. Protein: CSASVGSGNSPLHF.

This clonotype was seen many times. The chain is built from TRBV5-1 and TRBJ2-2; 7 bases agree with TRBD2. This CDR3 contains 16 residues. V was clipped by 0 bases and J by 1 base; unmatched bases: 3. Germline V gene sequence: CDR1 SGHRS, CDR2 YFSETQ. CDR3 DNA: TGCGCCAGCAGCTTGGACCTAGCGGTGAACACCGGGGAGCTGTTTTTT. Amino acids: CASSLDLAVNTGELFF.

This clonotype has at least ten counts. The chain links TRBV5-5 to TRBJ2-1; 11 nucleotides align to TRBD2. CDR1 is SGHKS, CDR2 YYEKEE, per germline (reference sequence). V trimming: 4 bases; J trimming: 8 bases; junction bases outside the gene matches: 8. CDR3 length equals 15 residues. In DNA, the CDR3 is TGTGCCAGCAGCCAACTAGCGGGAGTGGCCGATGAGCAGTTCTTC. Encoded protein: CASSQLAGVADEQFF.

The sample holds many counts of this clonotype. The gene calls are TRBV19 and TRBJ2-2; D is unresolved. The CDR3 has 14 amino acids. From germline, CDR1 is LNHDA and CDR2 SQIVND (reference sequence). Trimming stripped 6 bases from V and 8 bases from J, with 16 bases between. DNA of the CDR3: TGTGCCAGTAGAAGCGCAGCGTCCAGAGGGGAGCTGTTTTTT. Protein sequence: CASRSAASRGELFF.

This clonotype was seen ten or more times. The V gene is TRBV5-1, the J gene TRBJ2-1; weak D call: TRBD2 (5 bases). Germline V CDR1 and CDR2: SGHRS, YFSETQ. The V and J ends lost 1 base and 4 bases respectively, with 12 bases between them. CDR3 length: 15 residues. CDR3 nucleotide sequence: TGCGCCAGCAGCTTGTATCAGGACTCATACAATGAGCAGTTCTTC. It translates to CASSLYQDSYNEQFF.

The V gene is TRBV15, the J gene TRBJ2-3; 8 positions match TRBD1. Germline V CDR1 and CDR2: LNHNV, YYDKDF (reference sequence). J gave up 0 bases and V 3 bases, and 2 bases lay outside the gene matches. This CDR3 contains 15 residues. CDR3 nucleotides: TGTGCCACCAGCAGCGGACAGGGAAGCACAGATACGCAGTATTTT. It codes for CATSSGQGSTDTQYF.

This clonotype was recorded at least ten times. The J gene is TRBJ1-2, the V gene TRBV14; D not certain. The CDR3 consists of 13 residues. The germline V and J ends were trimmed by 5 bases and 0 bases, with 7 bases remaining between them. Germline CDR1 reads SGHDN; CDR2 reads FVKESK. Here the CDR3 DNA reads TGTGCCAGCAGCGACTATTCTAACTATGGCTACACCTTC. Protein: CASSDYSNYGYTF.

This clonotype was counted many times. J is TRBJ2-7 and V is TRBV5-1; 12 nucleotides line up with TRBD1. V shed 3 bases and J 5 bases; nucleotides not matched to a gene: 6. Germline CDR1 SGHRS, CDR2 YFSETQ. The CDR3 length is 15 residues. The CDR3 region is CASSSTGQGANEQYF. The DNA of the CDR3 is TGCGCCAGCAGCTCGACGGGACAGGGGGCCAACGAGCAGTACTTC.

There are many counts of this clonotype. This chain connects TRBV10-2 to TRBJ1-1; tentative D call: TRBD1 (5 bases). Germline loops: CDR1 WSHSY, CDR2 SAAADI. Deletions cut 4 bases from V and 5 bases from J, with 8 bases between. The CDR3 runs 12 residues. CDR3 nucleotides: TGCGCCAGCAGTGCTGGGGGGACTGAAGCTTTCTTT. Its protein product is CASSAGGTEAFF.

In its sample, this clonotype was seen many times. V usage is TRBV7-2 and J usage is TRBJ2-5; 8 bases agree with TRBD2. The CDR3 runs 15 residues. The germline V gene has CDR1 SGHTA and CDR2 FQGNSA. The V gene end was trimmed by 3 bases and the J gene end by 5 bases; junction bases not matched to a gene: 8. The CDR3 bases are TGTGCCAGCAGCTTCCTGAGCGGGAGAGATGAGACCCAGTACTTC. As protein: CASSFLSGRDETQYF.

This clonotype was found a few times. The V and J genes are TRBV20-1 and TRBJ2-1; either TRBD1 or TRBD2 may supply D (6 bases each). V was cut by 6 bases and J by 9 bases, with 24 bases left in between. Germline CDR1 and CDR2: DFQATT and SNEGSKA (reference sequence). This CDR3 region has 15 residues. CDR3 loop: CSAPGTLGGLAEQFF. The CDR3, as DNA: TGCAGTGCACCTGGGACCCTGGGGGGCCTGGCTGAGCAGTTCTTC.

This clonotype was picked up many times. The V call is TRBV20-1, the J call TRBJ2-3; maybe TRBD1 (5 bases). The germline CDR1 and CDR2 sequences are DFQATT and SNEGSKA (reference sequence). V was pared by 3 bases and J by 5 bases, with 18 bases between. CDR3 length: 15 residues. DNA of the CDR3: TGCAGTGCTAGCCAAGCCCAGGGCCTGGGAGATACGCAGTATTTT. Its protein is CSASQAQGLGDTQYF.

V gene TRBV12-3 or TRBV12-4 combines with J gene TRBJ2-1; 12 bases are a match to TRBD2. The CDR3 consists of 14 residues. The V and J ends lost 8 bases and 7 bases, in that order; junction bases with no gene match: 6. The CDR3 reads CASRLAGEGNEQFF. The DNA for the CDR3 is TGTGCCAGCCGACTAGCGGGAGAAGGAAATGAGCAGTTCTTC.

The genes are TRBV20-1 and TRBJ1-1; D remains ambiguous. Germline lookup yields CDR1 DFQATT and CDR2 SNEGSKA (reference sequence). This CDR3 region has 14 residues. V dropped 1 base and J dropped 0 bases, with 9 bases sitting between them. The CDR3 here is CSARVGTLNTEAFF. The DNA for the CDR3 is TGCAGTGCTAGAGTGGGCACACTGAACACTGAAGCTTTCTTT.

This clonotype was counted at least ten times. The chain recombines TRBV11-2 with TRBJ2-1, with 15 bases aligning to TRBD2. The CDR3 runs 17 residues. J lost 10 bases, V lost 0 bases, and 7 bases had no gene match. Looked up from germline, CDR1 is SGHAT and CDR2 is FQNNGV. CDR3 nucleotide sequence: TGTGCCAGCAGCTTAGAAGGGACTAGCGGGAGGCTTGGGGAGCAGTTCTTC. This encodes CASSLEGTSGRLGEQFF.

This clonotype has a handful of counts. The chain is built from TRBV20-1 and TRBJ2-1; the D gene is possibly TRBD2 (6 bases). The germline CDR1 and CDR2 sequences are DFQATT and SNEGSKA (reference sequence). Trimming stripped 0 bases from V and 10 bases from J, with 19 bases between. CDR3 length: 15 residues. The CDR3 loop is CSARDVLAVRSEQFF. CDR3 in DNA: TGCAGTGCTAGAGATGTACTAGCCGTTCGGTCCGAGCAGTTCTTC.

Ten or more counts support this clonotype. This rearrangement joins TRBV24-1 to TRBJ2-2; D remains ambiguous. The V end was cut by 2 bases, the J end by 6 bases, with 21 bases between. CDR1 is KGHDR and CDR2 is SFDVKD in the germline V gene. The CDR3 consists of 18 residues. The CDR3 nucleotides read TGTGCCACCAGTGATTCCCGGTACGCCGGGTCGTCGTCCGGGGAGCTGTTTTTT. This encodes CATSDSRYAGSSSGELFF.

This sequence joins TRBV28 and TRBJ2-3; no definite D call. The CDR3 covers 12 residues. CDR1 and CDR2 (germline): MDHEN, SYDVKM. V was clipped by 4 bases and J by 5 bases, with 7 bases between them. This CDR3 reads CASSSRRDTQYF. Written as DNA, the CDR3 is TGTGCCAGCAGTTCCAGGAGAGATACGCAGTATTTT.

This clonotype was observed many times. V is TRBV7-8 and J is TRBJ2-7; possible D gene TRBD1, 5 bases. Germline V CDR1 and CDR2: SGHVS, FQNEAQ. This CDR3 region has 14 residues. V lost 0 bases and J 5 bases, leaving 11 bases between the germline ends. DNA for the CDR3: TGTGCCAGCAGCTTAGCACCAGGGTGGAACGAGCAGTACTTC. Its translation: CASSLAPGWNEQYF. The full variable domain, rest sourced from reference TRBV7-8 and TRBJ2-7, is GAGVSQSPRYKVAKRGQDVALRCDPISGHVSLFWYQQALGQGPEFLTYFQNEAQLDKSGLPSDRFFAERPEGSVSTLKIQRTQQEDSAVYLCASSLAPGWNEQYFGPGTRLTVT.

This chain uses TRBV7-9 with TRBJ2-7; unclear D gene. The germline V gene encodes CDR1 SEHNR and CDR2 FQNEAQ (reference sequence). The CDR3 spans 14 residues. Trimming stripped 0 bases from V and 4 bases from J, with 10 bases between. The CDR3 region is CASSLAVENYEQYF. CDR3 coding DNA: TGTGCCAGCAGCTTAGCAGTGGAGAATTACGAGCAGTACTTC.

This clonotype was seen repeatedly, ten times or more. The CDR3 loop is CSARTSGPTPTYEQYF. The CDR3 coding sequence is TGCAGTGCTAGAACATCCGGGCCAACTCCCACCTACGAGCAGTACTTC. This chain joins TRBV20-1 and TRBJ2-7; D not certain. Trimming left V 2 bases short and J 2 bases short, with 19 bases between. Germline values: CDR1 DFQATT, CDR2 SNEGSKA (reference sequence). The CDR3 runs to 16 residues.

This clonotype was seen many times. The V gene is TRBV29-1, the J gene TRBJ2-5; perhaps TRBD1 as D (7 bases). The CDR3 spans 14 residues. CDR1 and CDR2 (germline): SQVTM, ANQGSEA. V dropped 6 bases and J dropped 2 bases, with 16 bases sitting between them. CDR3 nucleotide sequence: TGCAGCGTCCCTCCCAGGGGGGCTCAAGAGACCCAGTACTTC. It encodes CSVPPRGAQETQYF.